The 19 T cell receptor beta chains reported below all come from one sample, sequenced in a study of OX40 agonist ivuxolimab in advanced cancers. The receptor library was made with the immunoSEQ multiplex PCR assay. The clones in this table, taken by TCRdb from immuneACCESS, are in-frame only. Not every clone is retained; where verified, under half of the shortfall comes from an unresolved V gene, and the cause of the rest is unknown. The sample table lists approximately 44,000 clones, approximately 80% of them with a count of one. The top ten clones comprise 2.6% of the sample. Sequenced material: CD4+ or CD8+ T cells sorted from blood, taken in a trial of the OX40 agonist ivuxolimab. Every receptor here comes from an adult with an advanced solid tumor such as melanoma, head and neck, liver or kidney cancer.

V gene TRBV11-2 combines with J gene TRBJ1-1, with 7 bases identical to TRBD1. Germline V gene sequence: CDR1 SGHAT, CDR2 FQNNGV. With 4 bases clipped from V and 0 bases from J, the junction kept 5 bases outside the gene matches. The CDR3 contains 15 residues. CDR3 sequence: CASSSGQTMNTEAFF. CDR3 sequence (DNA): TGTGCCAGCAGCTCGGGACAGACTATGAACACTGAAGCTTTCTTT.

The rearrangement links TRBV4-1 to TRBJ1-3, with D tentatively TRBD1 (6 bases). Germline V gene lookup returns CDR1 MGHRA and CDR2 YSYEKL. The V and J ends lost 3 bases and 0 bases respectively, with 9 bases between them. The CDR3 consists of 15 residues. DNA of the CDR3: TGCGCCAGCAGCCATACGACAGGCTCTGGAAACACCATATATTTT. Residues: CASSHTTGSGNTIYF.

The chain combines TRBV6-1 with TRBJ2-7; 11 positions match TRBD2. Trimming took 10 bases from V and 7 from J; bases not matched to a gene: 9. The CDR3 covers 13 residues. CDR1 is MNHNS and CDR2 is SASEGT in the germline V gene. This CDR3 reads CATATSGTLEQYF. The DNA of the CDR3 is TGTGCCACCGCGACTAGCGGGACACTGGAGCAGTACTTC.

The V gene is TRBV7-9, the J gene TRBJ1-2, with TRBD1 identical over 8 bases. The CDR3 has 13 residues. V dropped 1 base and J dropped 14; count of bases not matched to a gene: 9. Looked up from germline, CDR1 is SEHNR and CDR2 is FQNEAQ (reference sequence). CDR3 in DNA: TGTGCCAGCAGCTTAGGGGACAGGCCGCGTCGAACCTTC. It yields the protein CASSLGDRPRRTF.

This clone was recorded a few times. V and J are TRBV7-9 and TRBJ2-5; D call uncertain. CDR1 is SEHNR, CDR2 FQNEAQ, per germline (reference sequence). The germline V and J ends were trimmed by 4 bases and 2 bases, with 8 bases remaining between them. CDR3 size: 13 residues. The CDR3 protein is CASSSQPQETQYF. As DNA, the CDR3 is TGTGCCAGCAGCTCTCAACCACAAGAGACCCAGTACTTC.

The chain employs TRBV5-6 and TRBJ2-2, with D uncertain. The V end lost 2 bases, the J end lost 4 bases, and 3 bases lay between the germline ends. CDR3 size: 12 residues. Germline-derived CDR1 and CDR2 are SGHDT and YYEEEE. CDR3 sequence (DNA): TGTGCCAGCAGCTTCGGCACCGGGGAGCTGTTTTTT. This encodes CASSFGTGELFF.

The V gene is TRBV30, the J gene TRBJ1-2; 8 nucleotides align to TRBD1. Germline values: CDR1 GTSNPN, CDR2 SVGIG (reference sequence). V was pared by 1 base and J by 2 bases, with 18 bases of the junction left unmatched. This CDR3 spans 19 amino acids. The CDR3 protein is CAWSARHDRGRRGNYGYTF. In DNA, the CDR3 is TGTGCCTGGAGTGCACGACACGACAGGGGTCGACGGGGGAACTATGGCTACACCTTC.

The chain links TRBV6-1 to TRBJ2-1; D gene unclear. CDR1 and CDR2 from the germline V gene are MNHNS and SASEGT. Trimming stripped 0 bases from V and 6 bases from J, with 9 bases between. This CDR3 has 14 amino acids. In DNA, the CDR3 is TGTGCCAGCAGTGAAGCTACCACCCTCAATGAGCAGTTCTTC. Residues: CASSEATTLNEQFF.

This clone occurred a few times. The chain has TRBV18 and TRBJ1-2; D is ambiguous. This CDR3 is 13 amino acids long. Trimming left V 2 bases short and J 6 bases short, with 10 bases between. Germline values: CDR1 KGHSH, CDR2 LQKENI. CDR3 residues: CASSPNERDGYTF. The CDR3 region has the DNA TGTGCCAGCTCACCAAACGAGAGGGATGGCTACACCTTC.

This sequence joins TRBV10-3 and TRBJ2-3; TRBD2 agrees at 13 bases. J gave up 5 bases and V 2 bases, and 4 bases lay outside the gene matches. The CDR3 is 16 amino acids. Germline loops: CDR1 ENHRY, CDR2 SYGVKD. CDR3 DNA: TGTGCCATCAGTGAGCCGGGACTAGCGGGGCTAGATACGCAGTATTTT. Residues: CAISEPGLAGLDTQYF.

The V and J genes are TRBV9 and TRBJ2-1, with a weak D call TRBD2 (7 bases). The V end lost 4 bases, the J end lost 9 bases, and 32 bases lay between the germline ends. The germline gives CDR1 SGDLS, CDR2 YYNGEE. The CDR3 totals 19 residues. In DNA form, the CDR3 reads TGTGCCAGCAGCCTATTCGGAGAGGGAGGGGGAGTTATGTTAGGTGAGCAGTTCTTC. This gives the protein CASSLFGEGGGVMLGEQFF. Variable domain in full (rest from reference TRBV9 and TRBJ2-1): DSGVTQTPKHLITATGQRVTLRCSPRSGDLSVYWYQQSLDQGLQFLIQYYNGEERAKGNILERFSAQQFPDLHSELNLSSLELGDSALYFCASSLFGEGGGVMLGEQFFGPGTRLTVL.

V gene TRBV6-6 combines with J gene TRBJ2-7; 12 bases line up with TRBD2. Looked up from germline, CDR1 is MNHNY and CDR2 is SVGAGI (reference sequence). V lost 6 bases and J lost 0; bases outside the gene matches: 6. The CDR3 length is 16 residues. CDR3 nucleotides: TGTGCCAGCAGACGGACTAGCGGGGATAGCTCCTACGAGCAGTACTTC. This sequence encodes CASRRTSGDSSYEQYF.

V gene TRBV12-5 combines with J gene TRBJ1-1; the match to TRBD1 covers 7 bases. Germline assignment: CDR1 LGHNT and CDR2 FRNRAP. The CDR3 runs 15 residues. The J segment lost 3 bases and the V segment lost 5 bases, leaving 9 bases of the junction unmatched. CDR3 sequence: CASGRGQARDTEAFF. Written as DNA, the CDR3 is TGTGCTAGTGGTCGAGGACAGGCTCGCGACACTGAAGCTTTCTTT.

This chain joins TRBV2 and TRBJ2-1; 11 bases align to TRBD2. In germline, CDR1 is SNHLY, CDR2 FYNNEI. This CDR3 is built from 13 residues. J was trimmed by 9 bases and V by 4 bases; bases with no gene match: 2. The CDR3 is CASSATSGVEQFF. The CDR3 region has the DNA TGTGCCAGCAGTGCGACTAGCGGGGTTGAGCAGTTCTTC.

The chain links TRBV5-1 to TRBJ1-2, with D possibly being TRBD1 (5 bases). CDR1 and CDR2 (germline): SGHRS, YFSETQ. The germline V and J ends were trimmed by 0 bases and 4 bases, with 7 bases remaining between them. The CDR3 length is 13 residues. The CDR3 DNA is TGCGCCAGCAGCTTGGGGGGGAGCTATGGCTACACCTTC. It translates to CASSLGGSYGYTF.

This chain joins TRBV29-1 and TRBJ2-5, with TRBD1 as a possible D gene (6 bases). V dropped 6 bases and J dropped 0 bases, with 11 bases sitting between them. Germline V CDR1 and CDR2: SQVTM, ANQGSEA. There are 13 residues in the CDR3. The CDR3 bases are TGCAGCGTAGCTGGACAGAACCAAGAGACCCAGTACTTC. It translates to CSVAGQNQETQYF.

On this clone: This same CDR3 is encoded by further DNA sequences in the sample. The V call is TRBV11-3, the J call TRBJ2-1; D ambiguous. There are 12 residues in the CDR3. Trimming took off 0 bases at V and 7 bases at J, with 4 bases between the two ends. In germline, CDR1 is SGHNT, CDR2 YENEEA. CDR3 sequence (DNA): TGTGCCAGCAGCTTAGATAGTAATGAGCAGTTCTTC. Protein product: CASSLDSNEQFF.

The V gene is TRBV2, the J gene TRBJ2-6, with TRBD1 identical over 8 bases. The germline V gene has CDR1 SNHLY and CDR2 FYNNEI. The J segment lost 0 bases and the V segment lost 6 bases, leaving 7 bases of the junction unmatched. This CDR3 has 17 residues. The CDR3 sequence: CASSPDRATSGANVLTF. In DNA form, the CDR3 reads TGTGCCAGCAGCCCGGACAGGGCTACCTCTGGGGCCAACGTCCTGACTTTC.

V and J are TRBV4-3 and TRBJ1-4; 8 nucleotides match TRBD1. V shed 0 bases, J shed 7 bases, and the junction held 4 bases outside the gene matches. The CDR3 is made up of 15 amino acids. Germline CDR1 is LGHNA and CDR2 is YSLEER. CDR3: CASSQEWQGAEKLFF. CDR3 sequence (DNA): TGCGCCAGCAGCCAAGAGTGGCAGGGGGCTGAAAAACTGTTTTTT.